A single sample gave rise to the 16 T cell receptor beta chains below, sequenced in a study of blood T cell repertoires in COVID-19. Libraries were prepared by immunoSEQ multiplex PCR; TCRdb keeps only in-frame clonotypes and omits some of them. The sample gives 200,000 to 250,000 clones, approximately 80% of which show up once; around 6.8% is in the top ten. The specimen sequenced was peripheral blood. Source of these receptors: a woman between 45 and 60 years old with acute or convalescent COVID-19.

The rearrangement joins TRBV21-1 to TRBJ2-1; the table gives TRBD2 as D, unverified against the DNA. TRBV21-1 is shown as a pseudogene. This CDR3 has 14 amino acids. For the CDR3, the DNA is TGTGCCAGCAGCAAAGCGCTCGGGGGGGCCCGGTGGTTCTTC. Encoded protein: CASSKALGGARWFF.

The chain is built from TRBV10-3 and TRBJ2-2, with 8 positions matching TRBD2. This CDR3 is 15 amino acids long. With 6 bases clipped from V and 1 base from J, the junction kept 4 bases outside the gene matches. Germline CDR1 ENHRY, CDR2 SYGVKD. CDR3 residues: CAIRATSENTGELFF. The CDR3, as DNA: TGTGCCATCAGGGCGACTAGCGAGAACACCGGGGAGCTGTTTTTT.

The V gene is TRBV28, the J gene TRBJ2-7, with D maybe TRBD2 (5 bases). Trimming pared 8 bases from V and 3 bases from J, leaving 17 bases between. The CDR3 is made up of 14 amino acids. From germline, CDR1 is MDHEN and CDR2 SYDVKM. This chain's CDR3 is CASVGGWPLYEQYF. Here the CDR3 DNA reads TGTGCCAGCGTTGGCGGGTGGCCTCTCTACGAGCAGTACTTC. The full variable domain, rest sourced from reference TRBV28 and TRBJ2-7, is DVKVTQSSRYLVKRTGEKVFLECVQDMDHENMFWYRQDPGLGLRLIYFSYDVKMKEKGDIPEGYSVSREKKERFSLILESASTNQTSMYLCASVGGWPLYEQYFGPGTRLTVT.

This chain joins TRBV7-9 and TRBJ2-1; a possible D gene is TRBD2 (7 bases). V lost 10 bases and J 10 bases, leaving 32 bases between the germline ends. The CDR3 consists of 17 residues. Germline V gives CDR1 SEHNR, CDR2 FQNEAQ (reference sequence). This CDR3 is CATTLFGGRGSSLEQFF. The CDR3 region has the DNA TGTGCCACTACCCTCTTCGGAGGGAGGGGGAGCAGCCTCGAGCAGTTCTTC.

This sequence joins TRBV5-4 and TRBJ2-7; TRBD1 might be the D (6 bases). Trimming pared 3 bases from V and 5 bases from J, leaving 15 bases between. Germline V gene sequence: CDR1 SGHNT, CDR2 YYREEE (reference sequence). The CDR3 extends over 14 amino acids. CDR3 sequence: CASSSGHPTDEQYF. CDR3 nucleotide sequence: TGTGCCAGCAGCTCGGGACACCCTACCGACGAGCAGTACTTC. Using reference TRBV5-4 and TRBJ2-7 for the parts outside the CDR3, the full variable domain is ETGVTQSPTHLIKTRGQQVTLRCSSQSGHNTVSWYQQALGQGPQFIFQYYREEENGRGNFPPRFSGLQFPNYSSELNVNALELDDSALYLCASSSGHPTDEQYFGPGTRLTVT.

The chain has TRBV2 and TRBJ2-7; D not resolved. Trimming removed 7 bases from V and 4 bases from J, with 8 bases in between. The CDR3 has 11 residues. Germline V gene data show CDR1 as SNHLY and CDR2 as FYNNEI. The CDR3 reads CASKFQYEQYF. CDR3 in DNA: TGTGCCAGCAAGTTTCAGTACGAGCAGTACTTC.

The chain combines TRBV10-3 with TRBJ1-3, with a weak D call TRBD1 (6 bases). Germline CDR1 is ENHRY and CDR2 is SYGVKD. CDR3 length equals 15 residues. V lost 3 bases to trimming and J lost 0 bases, with 9 bases between them. CDR3 sequence: CAISDRGSSGNTIYF. CDR3 in DNA: TGTGCCATCAGTGACAGGGGTTCCTCTGGAAACACCATATATTTT.

This clone was seen only a few times. This is likely a read error, given that the CDR3 carries no conserved phenylalanine or tryptophan at its end. The DNA is left out, because the CDR3 cannot be placed on it with certainty; the CDR3 is given as TCRdb lists it. The CDR3 reads CASIRTPWV. The gene calls are TRBV27 and TRBJ1-6. Germline values: CDR1 MNHEY, CDR2 SMNVEV (reference sequence). The CDR3 spans 9 amino acids, including both terminal residues.

The genes are TRBV4-1 and TRBJ1-2, with D unclear. This CDR3 comprises 11 residues. The V gene's germline CDR1 is MGHRA and CDR2 YSYEKL. V was trimmed by 3 bases and J by 5 bases, leaving 4 bases between them. CDR3 sequence: CASSHVYGYTF. The CDR3 DNA follows: TGCGCCAGCAGCCACGTTTATGGCTACACCTTC.

This clone was observed once. This sequence joins TRBV2 and TRBJ1-1; D is unclear. Trimming shortened V by 7 bases and J by 5 bases, and 17 bases separated the two germline ends. Germline lookup yields CDR1 SNHLY and CDR2 FYNNEI. There are 14 residues in the CDR3. CDR3 bases: TGTGCCAGCAACGTGGTTAGCGCGGGGACTGAAGCTTTCTTT. Amino acid sequence: CASNVVSAGTEAFF.

The chain employs TRBV2 and TRBJ2-7; 8 bases align to TRBD2. Germline CDR1 is SNHLY and CDR2 is FYNNEI. The CDR3 length is 14 residues. J lost 2 bases, V lost 7 bases, and 7 bases had no gene match. The CDR3 DNA reads TGTGCCAGCAAACCCCCGGGAGGGACCTACGAGCAGTACTTC. Translation: CASKPPGGTYEQYF.

This rearrangement joins TRBV5-4 to TRBJ2-7, with D perhaps matching TRBD1 (5 bases). The CDR3 totals 15 residues. Trimming left V 0 bases short and J 3 bases short, with 13 bases between. The germline V gene has CDR1 SGHNT and CDR2 YYREEE (reference sequence). In DNA, the CDR3 is TGTGCCAGCAGCTTGGGCGACAGACCTATCTACGAGCAGTACTTC. This codes for CASSLGDRPIYEQYF.

The chain combines TRBV28 with TRBJ2-1; 7 nucleotides match TRBD1. Germline V gene sequence: CDR1 MDHEN, CDR2 SYDVKM. The CDR3 is made up of 13 amino acids. V shed 2 bases, J shed 13 bases, and the junction held 8 bases outside the gene matches. The CDR3, as DNA: TGTGCCAGCAGTTTACGTCCAGGGGGTAGACAGTTCTTC. This gives the protein CASSLRPGGRQFF.

This sequence joins TRBV5-1 and TRBJ2-2; D is perhaps TRBD1 (5 bases). Per germline, CDR1 SGHRS and CDR2 YFSETQ. The ends were cut back, 0 bases at V and 3 bases at J, with 12 bases in the middle. The CDR3 totals 16 residues. CDR3 bases: TGCGCCAGCAGCTTGGGACGACAGAAAGACACCGGGGAGCTGTTTTTT. Translation: CASSLGRQKDTGELFF.

The V and J genes are TRBV27 and TRBJ1-4, with a weak D call TRBD1 (6 bases). The V and J ends lost 5 bases and 7 bases respectively, with 23 bases between them. CDR1 is MNHEY, CDR2 SMNVEV, per germline (reference sequence). The CDR3 is 17 amino acids. The CDR3 coding sequence is TGTGCCAGCAGTACAGGGACACCAGGGGTTGGAATTGAAAAACTGTTTTTT. Amino acids: CASSTGTPGVGIEKLFF.

The rearrangement uses TRBV7-2 and TRBJ2-7; D not certain. Trimming shortened V by 5 bases and J by 4 bases, and 6 bases separated the two germline ends. CDR3 length: 11 amino acids. Germline CDR1 reads SGHTA; CDR2 reads FQGNSA. CDR3 amino acids: CASSRQYEQYF. DNA of the CDR3: TGTGCCAGCAGCCGTCAGTACGAGCAGTACTTC.